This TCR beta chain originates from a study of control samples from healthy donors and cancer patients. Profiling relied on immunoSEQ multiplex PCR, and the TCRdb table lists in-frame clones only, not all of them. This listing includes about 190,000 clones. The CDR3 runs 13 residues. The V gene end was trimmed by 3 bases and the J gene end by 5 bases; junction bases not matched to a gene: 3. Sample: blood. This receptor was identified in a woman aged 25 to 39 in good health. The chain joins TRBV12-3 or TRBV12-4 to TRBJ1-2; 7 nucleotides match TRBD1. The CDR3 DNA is TGTGCCAGCAGTTTTAACAGGGGTTATGGCTACACCTTC. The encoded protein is CASSFNRGYGYTF.